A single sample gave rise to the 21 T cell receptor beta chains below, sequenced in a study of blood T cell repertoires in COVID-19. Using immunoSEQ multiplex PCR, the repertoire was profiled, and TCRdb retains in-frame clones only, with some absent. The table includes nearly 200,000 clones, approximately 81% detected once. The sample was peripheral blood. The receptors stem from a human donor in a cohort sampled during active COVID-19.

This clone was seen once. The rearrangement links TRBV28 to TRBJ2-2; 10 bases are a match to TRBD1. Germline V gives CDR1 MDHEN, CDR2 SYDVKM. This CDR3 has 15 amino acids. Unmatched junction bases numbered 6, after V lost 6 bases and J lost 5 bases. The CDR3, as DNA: TGTGCCAGCAGGACAGGGGGCAAGAGGACCGGGGAGCTGTTTTTT. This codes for CASRTGGKRTGELFF.

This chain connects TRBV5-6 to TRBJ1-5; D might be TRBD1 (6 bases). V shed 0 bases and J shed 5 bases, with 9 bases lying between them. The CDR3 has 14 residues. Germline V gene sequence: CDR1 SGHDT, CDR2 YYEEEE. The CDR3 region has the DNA TGTGCCAGCAGCTTGGGGCAGGGGTATCAGCCCCAGCATTTT. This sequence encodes CASSLGQGYQPQHF.

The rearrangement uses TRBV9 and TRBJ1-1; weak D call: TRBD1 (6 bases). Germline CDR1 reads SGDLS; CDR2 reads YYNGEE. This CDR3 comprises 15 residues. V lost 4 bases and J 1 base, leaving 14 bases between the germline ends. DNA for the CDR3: TGTGCCAGCAGCCCCCAGGGGATCGCGAACACTGAAGCTTTCTTT. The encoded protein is CASSPQGIANTEAFF.

The CDR3 loop reads CASSPFWGRDGELFF. In nucleotides, the CDR3 is TGTGCCAGCAGCCCCTTTTGGGGGCGCGATGGGGAGCTGTTTTTT. The chain joins TRBV14 to TRBJ2-2; perhaps TRBD1 as D (6 bases). Trimming left V 4 bases short and J 8 bases short, with 17 bases between. The germline V gene encodes CDR1 SGHDN and CDR2 FVKESK. The CDR3 has 15 amino acids.

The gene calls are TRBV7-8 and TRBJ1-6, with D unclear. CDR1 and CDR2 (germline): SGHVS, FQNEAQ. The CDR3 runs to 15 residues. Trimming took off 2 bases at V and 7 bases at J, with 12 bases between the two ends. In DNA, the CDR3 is TGTGCCAGCAGCTTAATGGCGGGATTGAATTCACCCCTCCACTTT. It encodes CASSLMAGLNSPLHF.

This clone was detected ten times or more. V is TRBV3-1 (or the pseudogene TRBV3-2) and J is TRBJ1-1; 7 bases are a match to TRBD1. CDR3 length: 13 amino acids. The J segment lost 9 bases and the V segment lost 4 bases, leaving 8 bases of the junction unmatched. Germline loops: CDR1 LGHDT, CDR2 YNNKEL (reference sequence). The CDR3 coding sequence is TGTGCCAGCAGCCGAGCGACAGGGCCCCAAGCTTTCTTT. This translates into CASSRATGPQAFF.

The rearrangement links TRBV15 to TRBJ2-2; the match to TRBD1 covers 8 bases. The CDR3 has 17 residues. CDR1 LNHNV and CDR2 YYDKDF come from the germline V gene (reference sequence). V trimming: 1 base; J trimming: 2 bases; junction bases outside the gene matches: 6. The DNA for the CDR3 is TGTGCCACCAGCAGAGGACAGGGGATTACAAACACCGGGGAGCTGTTTTTT. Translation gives CATSRGQGITNTGELFF.

The CDR3 DNA reads TGCAGTGCTAGTGCTCTATTGCATACCCTCATGAACACTGAAGCTTTCTTT. Amino acid sequence: CSASALLHTLMNTEAFF. This rearrangement joins TRBV20-1 to TRBJ1-1; D gene ambiguous. Germline-derived CDR1 and CDR2 are DFQATT and SNEGSKA (reference sequence). CDR3 size: 17 residues. Trimming shortened V by 3 bases and J by 0 bases, and 20 bases separated the two germline ends.

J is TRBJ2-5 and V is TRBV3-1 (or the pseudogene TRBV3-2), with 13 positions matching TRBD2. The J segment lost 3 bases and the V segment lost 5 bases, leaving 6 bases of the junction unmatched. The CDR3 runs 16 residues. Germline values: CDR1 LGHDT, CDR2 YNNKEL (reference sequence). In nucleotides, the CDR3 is TGTGCCAGCAGCGCCAGGACTAGCGGGAGTAAAGAGACCCAGTACTTC. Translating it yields CASSARTSGSKETQYF.

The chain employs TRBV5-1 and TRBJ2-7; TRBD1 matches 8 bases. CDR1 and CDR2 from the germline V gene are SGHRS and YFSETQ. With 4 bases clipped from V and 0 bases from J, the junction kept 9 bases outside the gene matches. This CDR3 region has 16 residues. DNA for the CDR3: TGCGCCAGCAGCACGACGACAGGGGCAATCTCCTACGAGCAGTACTTC. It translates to CASSTTTGAISYEQYF.

The CDR3 region is CATRGRGVYSNQPQHF. As DNA, the CDR3 is TGTGCCACCCGGGGGAGGGGCGTCTATAGCAATCAGCCCCAGCATTTT. This chain joins TRBV27 and TRBJ1-5; tentatively, D is TRBD1 (5 bases). This CDR3 is built from 16 residues. Germline V lookup: CDR1 MNHEY, CDR2 SMNVEV (reference sequence). Between the trimmed V and J ends, which lost 10 bases and 0 bases, there was a span of 19 bases.

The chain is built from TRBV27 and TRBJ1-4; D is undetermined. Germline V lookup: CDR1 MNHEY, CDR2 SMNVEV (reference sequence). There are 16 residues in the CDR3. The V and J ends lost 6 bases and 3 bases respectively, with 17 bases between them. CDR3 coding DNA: TGTGCCAGCAGCCTTCTGATGACGGGAGCTAATGAAAAACTGTTTTTT. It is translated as CASSLLMTGANEKLFF.

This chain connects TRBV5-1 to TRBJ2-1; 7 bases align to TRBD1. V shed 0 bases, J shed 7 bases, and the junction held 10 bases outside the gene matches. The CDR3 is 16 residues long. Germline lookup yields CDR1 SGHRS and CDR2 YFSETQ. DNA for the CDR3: TGCGCCAGCAGCTTGGCCGCCGGACAGGTGGTGAATGAGCAGTTCTTC. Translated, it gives CASSLAAGQVVNEQFF.

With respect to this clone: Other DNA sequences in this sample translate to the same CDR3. The CDR3 loop reads CASSLAGGTYNEQFF. As DNA, the CDR3 is TGCGCCAGCAGCCTAGCGGGGGGGACCTACAATGAGCAGTTCTTC. The chain recombines TRBV5-1 with TRBJ2-1, with 12 bases that match TRBD2. The CDR3 is 15 residues long. Germline trimming cut 4 bases from V and 2 bases from J; bases unmatched to any gene: 1. CDR1 and CDR2 (germline): SGHRS, YFSETQ. The complete variable domain, with remaining parts taken from reference TRBV5-1 and TRBJ2-1, reads KAGVTQTPRYLIKTRGQQVTLSCSPISGHRSVSWYQQTPGQGLQFLFEYFSETQRNKGNFPGRFSGRQFSNSRSEMNVSTLELGDSALYLCASSLAGGTYNEQFFGPGTRLTVL.

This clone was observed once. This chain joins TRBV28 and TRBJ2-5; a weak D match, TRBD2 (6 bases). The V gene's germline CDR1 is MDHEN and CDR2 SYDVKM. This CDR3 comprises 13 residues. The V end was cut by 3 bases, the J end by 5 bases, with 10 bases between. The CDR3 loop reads CASSFGGFETQYF. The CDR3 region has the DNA TGTGCCAGCAGTTTCGGGGGATTTGAGACCCAGTACTTC.

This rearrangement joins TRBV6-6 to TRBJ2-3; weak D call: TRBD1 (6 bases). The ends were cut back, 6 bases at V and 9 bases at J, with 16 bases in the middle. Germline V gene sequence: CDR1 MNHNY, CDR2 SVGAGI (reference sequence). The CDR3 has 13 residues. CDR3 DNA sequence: TGTGCCAGCAGCATACCCGGGACACTGACGCAGTATTTT. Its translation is CASSIPGTLTQYF.

This CDR3 is CASSQLPPGTEAFF. The CDR3 DNA follows: TGTGCCAGCAGCCAATTGCCCCCGGGCACTGAAGCTTTCTTT. The V and J genes are TRBV3-1 (or the pseudogene TRBV3-2) and TRBJ1-1, with D unclear. The CDR3 runs 14 residues. V dropped 2 bases and J dropped 4 bases, with 11 bases sitting between them. The germline V gene has CDR1 LGHDT and CDR2 YNNKEL (reference sequence).

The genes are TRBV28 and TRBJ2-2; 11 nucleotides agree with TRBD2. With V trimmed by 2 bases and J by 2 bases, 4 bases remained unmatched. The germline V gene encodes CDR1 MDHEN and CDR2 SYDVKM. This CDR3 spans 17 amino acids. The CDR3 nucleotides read TGTGCCAGCAGTTTAGGGCTAGCGGGAGGAAACACCGGGGAGCTGTTTTTT. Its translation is CASSLGLAGGNTGELFF.

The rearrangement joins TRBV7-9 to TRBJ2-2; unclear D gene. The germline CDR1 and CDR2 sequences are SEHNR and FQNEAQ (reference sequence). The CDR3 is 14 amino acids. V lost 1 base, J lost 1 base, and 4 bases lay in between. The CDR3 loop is CASSLVKNTGELFF. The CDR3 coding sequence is TGTGCCAGCAGCTTAGTTAAGAACACCGGGGAGCTGTTTTTT.

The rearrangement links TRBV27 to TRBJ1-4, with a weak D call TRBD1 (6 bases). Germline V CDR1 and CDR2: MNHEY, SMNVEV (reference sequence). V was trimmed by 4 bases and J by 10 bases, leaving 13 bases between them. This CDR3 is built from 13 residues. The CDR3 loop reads CASSSTGRGKLFF. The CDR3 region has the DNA TGTGCCAGCAGTTCCACAGGGAGGGGAAAACTGTTTTTT. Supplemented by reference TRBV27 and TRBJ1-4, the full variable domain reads EAQVTQNPRYLITVTGKKLTVTCSQNMNHEYMSWYRQDPGLGLRQIYYSMNVEVTDKGDVPEGYKVSRKEKRNFPLILESPSPNQTSLYFCASSSTGRGKLFFGSGTQLSVL.

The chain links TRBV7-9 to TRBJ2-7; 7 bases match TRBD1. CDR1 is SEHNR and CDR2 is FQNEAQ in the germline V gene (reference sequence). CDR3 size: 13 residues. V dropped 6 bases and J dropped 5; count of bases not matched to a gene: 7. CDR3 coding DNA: TGTGCCAGCAGTAGACAGGGTTTCAACGAGCAGTACGTC. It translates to CASSRQGFNEQYV.